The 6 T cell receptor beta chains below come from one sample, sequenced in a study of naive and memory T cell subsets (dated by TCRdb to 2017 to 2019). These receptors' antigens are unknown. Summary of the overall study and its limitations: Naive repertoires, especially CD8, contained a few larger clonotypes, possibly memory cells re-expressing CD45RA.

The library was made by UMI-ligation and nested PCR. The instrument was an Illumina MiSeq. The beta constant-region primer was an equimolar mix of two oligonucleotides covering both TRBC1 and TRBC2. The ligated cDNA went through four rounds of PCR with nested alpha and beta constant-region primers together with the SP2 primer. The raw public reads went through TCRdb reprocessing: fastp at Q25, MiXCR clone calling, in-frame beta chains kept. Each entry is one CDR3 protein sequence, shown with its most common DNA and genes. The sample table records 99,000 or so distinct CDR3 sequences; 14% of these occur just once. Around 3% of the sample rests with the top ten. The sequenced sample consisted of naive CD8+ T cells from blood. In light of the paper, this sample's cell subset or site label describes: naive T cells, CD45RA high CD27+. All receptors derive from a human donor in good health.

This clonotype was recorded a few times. The CDR3 DNA reads as TGCGCCAGCAGCACTCGACAGGGGTACACAGATACGCAGTATTTT. Its protein product is CASSTRQGYTDTQYF. The genes are TRBV4-1 and TRBJ2-3, with 8 bases that match TRBD1. The trim removed 5 bases at V and 2 bases at J, leaving 6 bases unmatched. This CDR3 region has 15 residues. The germline gives CDR1 MGHRA, CDR2 YSYEKL.

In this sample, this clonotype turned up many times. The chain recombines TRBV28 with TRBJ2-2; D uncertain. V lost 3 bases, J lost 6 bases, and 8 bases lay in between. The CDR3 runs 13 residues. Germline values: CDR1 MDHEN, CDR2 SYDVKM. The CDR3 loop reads CASSFRLAGELFF. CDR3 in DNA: TGTGCCAGCAGTTTCCGTCTGGCCGGGGAGCTGTTTTTT.

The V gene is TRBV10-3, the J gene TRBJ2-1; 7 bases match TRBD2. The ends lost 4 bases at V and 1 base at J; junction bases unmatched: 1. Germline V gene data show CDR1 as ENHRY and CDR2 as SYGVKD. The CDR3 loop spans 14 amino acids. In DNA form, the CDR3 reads TGTGCCATCAGTGCTAGCGGTTCCTACAATGAGCAGTTCTTC. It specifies CAISASGSYNEQFF.

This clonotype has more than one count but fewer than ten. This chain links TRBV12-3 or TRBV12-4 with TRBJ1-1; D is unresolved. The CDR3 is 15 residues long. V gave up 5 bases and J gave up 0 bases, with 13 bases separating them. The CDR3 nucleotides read TGTGCCAGCAGTCCGCGGGAGCCAATGAACACTGAAGCTTTCTTT. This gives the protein CASSPREPMNTEAFF.

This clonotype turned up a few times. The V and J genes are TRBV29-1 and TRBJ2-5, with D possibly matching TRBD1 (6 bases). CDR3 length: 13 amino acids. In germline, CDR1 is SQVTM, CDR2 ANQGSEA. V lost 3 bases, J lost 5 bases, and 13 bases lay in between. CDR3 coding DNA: TGCAGCGTTGATCCCACAGGGACGGAGACCCAGTACTTC. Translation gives CSVDPTGTETQYF.

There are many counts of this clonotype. The CDR3 is CASSSRDSPYEQYF. For the CDR3, the DNA is TGTGCCAGCAGCTCTAGGGACAGCCCTTACGAGCAGTACTTC. J is TRBJ2-7 and V is TRBV12-3 or TRBV12-4; TRBD1 matches 7 bases. Losses at the gene ends were 6 bases for V and 4 bases for J; bases not matched to a gene: 9. This CDR3 has 14 residues.